The 4 T cell receptor beta chains in this list originate from one sample, sequenced in a study of blood T cells in healthy people across ages (dated by TCRdb to between 2014 and 2016). Libraries were prepared through 5' RACE. A second PCR of roughly 6 to 11 cycles was run with a J-beta primer mix and a sample-barcoded 5' primer. TCRdb reran the public reads through fastp at Q25 and MiXCR, keeping productive beta chains. Every distinct CDR3 protein forms one entry, paired with its most common genes and DNA. The sample table holds roughly 1.9 million distinct CDR3 sequences, of which more than 35% were seen once. The biggest ten clones account for around 23% of the sample. Material for sequencing was blood. These receptors were obtained from a human donor in good health.

J is TRBJ2-7 and V is TRBV5-1, with 10 bases that match TRBD1. Trimming cost V 2 bases and J 2 bases; bases outside gene matches: 10. The CDR3 is 17 residues long. The germline gives CDR1 SGHRS, CDR2 YFSETQ. The CDR3 is CASSFLDRGRKPYEQYF. The CDR3 DNA sequence: TGCGCCAGCAGCTTTCTGGACAGGGGGAGGAAGCCCTACGAGCAGTACTTC. Drawing the rest from reference TRBV5-1 and TRBJ2-7, the complete variable domain is KAGVTQTPRYLIKTRGQQVTLSCSPISGHRSVSWYQQTPGQGLQFLFEYFSETQRNKGNFPGRFSGRQFSNSRSEMNVSTLELGDSALYLCASSFLDRGRKPYEQYFGPGTRLTVT.

This chain joins TRBV7-2 and TRBJ1-2; D is ambiguous. V was clipped by 2 bases and J by 5 bases, with 12 bases between them. Germline CDR1 is SGHTA and CDR2 is FQGNSA. The CDR3 is made up of 14 amino acids. CDR3 loop: CASSLWPPAYGYTF. CDR3 nucleotides: TGTGCCAGCAGCTTATGGCCCCCGGCTTATGGCTACACCTTC.

V and J are TRBV7-9 and TRBJ1-2, with a weak D call TRBD1 (5 bases). Germline values: CDR1 SEHNR, CDR2 FQNEAQ (reference sequence). Trimming took off 4 bases at V and 8 bases at J, with 11 bases between the two ends. The CDR3 runs 12 residues. The CDR3 loop reads CASSWGEEGYTF. DNA of the CDR3: TGTGCCAGCAGCTGGGGGGAGGAGGGCTACACCTTC.

This clonotype was detected a few times. The chain carries TRBV9 and TRBJ2-5; 9 nucleotides align to TRBD2. The germline V gene has CDR1 SGDLS and CDR2 YYNGEE. V was clipped by 0 bases and J by 5 bases; unmatched bases: 8. This CDR3 is built from 16 residues. Written as DNA, the CDR3 is TGTGCCAGCAGCGTAGGTGTAGCGGGGGTCGCGGAGACCCAGTACTTC. It codes for CASSVGVAGVAETQYF. Drawing the rest from reference TRBV9 and TRBJ2-5, the complete variable domain is DSGVTQTPKHLITATGQRVTLRCSPRSGDLSVYWYQQSLDQGLQFLIQYYNGEERAKGNILERFSAQQFPDLHSELNLSSLELGDSALYFCASSVGVAGVAETQYFGPGTRLLVL.